This T cell receptor (beta chain) emerged from a study of blood T cell repertoires in COVID-19 (dated by TCRdb to 2018 to 2020). Describing the broader study: Samples from collaborators originated in the United States, Italy and Spain and spanned both the acute and convalescent phases of COVID-19. The prospective study material was composed of cDNA or gDNA derived from T cells, B-cell-depleted T cells, or PBMCs. Deeply sampled blood TCRbeta repertoires from subjects exposed to, actively infected with, or recovered from COVID-19 were included in the dataset. The repertoires were released in a freely available public database meant as a resource for research on the immune response to SARS-CoV-2. Samples came from the ongoing ImmuneRACE study (first 160 participants) plus 1,254 subjects from 6 global collaborators. Nearly every sample came with metadata listing a de-identified subject ID, COVID-19 status, age in years and sex. HLA class I and class II types, where available, came from metadata supplied by the sample provider rather than from assay-based typing. Paper-wide results and their limitations: Clinical and demographic metadata were provided uncurated, with the amount varying by source and participant.

Each collaborating institution followed its own protocols to collect whole blood in K2EDTA tubes. For TCRbeta analysis, collaborator samples were shipped as frozen whole blood, as isolated PBMCs, or as DNA extracted from either sample type. About this clone itself: Its cognate antigen has yet to be identified. No much larger clone exists at a distance of one base, and base qualities are not known.

TCRbeta CDR3 regions were amplified from genomic DNA by means of the immunoSEQ Assay, a bias-controlled multiplex PCR. The source study handled its data this way. The number of nucleated cells in each sample was estimated from the amplification of reference gene primers within the assay. Sequence reads were collapsed and filtered to measure the absolute abundance of every unique TCRbeta CDR3 rearrangement. For each sample, productive Simpson clonality was calculated as the square root of Simpson's diversity index over productive rearrangements. What TCRdb holds here is the immuneACCESS table cut down to in-frame rearrangements. Part of the clones is not present; checked against another copy, under half of the missing clones reflect an unresolved V gene, and the others are unexplained. V, J and clone size reflect that table, while D and trimming were determined from the DNA. The sample yields about 300,000 clones; 65% to 85% were counted once. The biggest ten clones account for 1% to 1.5% of the sample.

Specimen: peripheral blood. This clonotype was sampled from a woman in her forties or fifties with acute or convalescent COVID-19.

The nucleotide sequence is TGCGCCAGCAGCCCTGACGGACAGGTCTATGGCTACACCTTC. It is translated as CASSPDGQVYGYTF. The V and J segments used are TRBV5-1 and TRBJ1-2; the central 7 bases match TRBD1. Including cysteine and phenylalanine, the CDR3 has 14 amino acids. The sequence is cut down to CDR3 DNA, 42 bases in frame from base 1. The germline V gene gives CDR1 as SGHRS and CDR2 as YFSETQ. The germline V and J ends show losses of 4 bases and 4 bases respectively, and no gene match explains 7 bases of the junction.